The subject of this entry is one TCR beta chain. There were about 1-10 million cryopreserved PBMC in the samples before DNA extraction. This entry belongs to a study of long-term antiretroviral therapy in people with HIV. The CDR3 runs to 13 residues. Germline V lookup: CDR1 MNHEY, CDR2 SMNVEV (reference sequence). V was shortened by 4 bases and J by 3 bases, with 10 bases between the two germline ends. immunoSEQ v3.0 was run at survey level. Profiled with immunoSEQ multiplex PCR; TCRdb holds only in-frame clones, not every one. Here the sample spans some 16,000 clones, 77% being singletons. The TCR originated in a man between 35 and 55 years old with HIV. The specimen comprised unsorted PBMCs, sampled 2.1 years after starting antiretroviral therapy. J is TRBJ2-7 and V is TRBV27, with TRBD1 as a possible D gene (6 bases). Here the CDR3 DNA reads TGTGCCAGCAGTTGGGGGACAAGCTACGAGCAGTACTTC. The encoded protein is CASSWGTSYEQYF.